This passage covers 14 T cell receptor beta chains from one sample sequenced in a study of T cell clonality in common variable immunodeficiency. The repertoire was sequenced with immunoSEQ multiplex PCR; TCRdb's copy has only in-frame clones and lacks some. Across some 16,000 clones, the top ten clones capture 4.9% of the sample. Whole-study findings and limits: In common variable immunodeficiency, TCR beta chains reportedly carried fewer deletions and N-nucleotide insertions.

No antigens are known for them. Sequencing was performed on peripheral blood mononuclear cells. These TCRs come from a human donor with common variable immunodeficiency.

With regard to this clone: The read ends 3 residues shy of where the CDR3 ends; the end is completed using the germline J gene. The rearrangement uses TRBV20-1 and TRBJ2-4; TRBD2 matches at 14 bases. Germline CDR1 DFQATT, CDR2 SNEGSKA (reference sequence). CDR3 length: 15 amino acids. V shed 5 bases and J 7 bases; nucleotides not matched to a gene: 7. CDR3 DNA (partial): TGCAGTGCTGGAAGGACTAGCGGGAGGTTGAACATT. This encodes CSAGRTSGRLNI. The whole CDR3 reads CSAGRTSGRLNIQYF.

Comment on this clone: The CDR3 end is not reached by the read, which stops 3 residues before it; the germline J gene fills it in. The chain carries TRBV6-2 or TRBV6-3 and TRBJ2-3; TRBD2 aligns across 14 bases. This CDR3 has 15 residues. Germline CDR1 is MNHEY and CDR2 is SVGEGT. V shed 5 bases and J 5 bases; nucleotides not matched to a gene: 3. Incomplete CDR3 DNA: TGTGCCAGCAGTAAGGGACTAGCGGGGGTAGATACG. It translates to CASSKGLAGVDT. In full, the CDR3 reads CASSKGLAGVDTQYF.

With regard to this clone: The sequenced fragment ends 3 residues before the CDR3 boundary, so the rest is inferred from the germline J gene. V and J are TRBV19 and TRBJ2-4, with TRBD1 identical over 8 bases. Trimming took 5 bases from V and 7 from J; bases not matched to a gene: 7. Per the germline V gene, CDR1 is LNHDA and CDR2 is SQIVND (reference sequence). This CDR3 contains 14 residues. CDR3 residues: CASSAGQGVNIQYF. The CDR3 DNA, read in part, is TGTGCCAGTAGTGCCGGACAGGGAGTGAACATT.

About this clone itself: The DNA ends 3 residues before the CDR3 does, and the rest of the CDR3 is filled in from the germline J gene. The V and J genes are TRBV6-2 or TRBV6-3 and TRBJ2-1; the match to TRBD2 covers 7 bases. Germline V gene lookup returns CDR1 MNHEY and CDR2 SVGEGT. This CDR3 is 15 amino acids long. V shed 6 bases and J 4 bases; nucleotides not matched to a gene: 9. The sequenced part of the CDR3 DNA is TGTGCCAGCAGCCCTCTAGCGGATCTGTACAATGAG. Amino acids: CASSPLADLYNE. The full CDR3 protein is CASSPLADLYNEQFF.

Details on this clone: From the germline J gene comes the end of the CDR3, since the read stops 3 residues before it. The chain employs TRBV19 and TRBJ1-5; 7 bases map to TRBD1. CDR1 and CDR2 (germline): LNHDA, SQIVND (reference sequence). V gave up 8 bases and J gave up 3 bases; unmatched junction bases: 4. The CDR3 has 13 amino acids. This CDR3 is CASRGQLNQPQHF. The sequenced CDR3 bases are TGTGCCAGTCGGGGACAGCTCAATCAGCCC.

The CDR3 sequence is CASSTLVGAGPDEQFF. CDR3 DNA, as far as it was read: TGTGCCAGCAGCACCCTGGTTGGGGCAGGGCCAGATGAG. The J gene is TRBJ2-1, the V gene TRBV5-4; the D gene is possibly TRBD1 (5 bases). The sequence runs out 3 residues before the end of the CDR3; the remainder is reconstructed from the germline J gene. The length of the CDR3 is 16 residues. Per germline, CDR1 SGHNT and CDR2 YYREEE (reference sequence). V lost 4 bases and J lost 8, with 22 bases in between.

The CDR3 sequence: CASSAGLAGGPEQFF. The CDR3 bases that were read are TGTGCCAGCAGCGCTGGTCTAGCGGGGGGGCCTGAG. V and J are TRBV7-8 and TRBJ2-1, with 12 nucleotides matching TRBD2. The CDR3 goes on 3 residues after the read ends, and that part is filled in from the germline J gene. This CDR3 is 15 amino acids long. Germline V CDR1 and CDR2: SGHVS, FQNEAQ. The V segment lost 5 bases and the J segment 9 bases; nucleotides outside the gene matches: 8.

About this clone: The read ends 3 residues early relative to the CDR3; the germline J gene fills the gap. J is TRBJ2-6 and V is TRBV20-1, with D perhaps TRBD2 (5 bases). The CDR3 sequence is 14 residues long. The V end was cut by 0 bases, the J end by 4 bases, with 7 bases between. The V gene's germline CDR1 is DFQATT and CDR2 SNEGSKA (reference sequence). The part of the CDR3 DNA that was read is TGCAGTGCTAGAGAGGACTGGGGGGCCAACGTC. Protein: CSAREDWGANV. The full CDR3 sequence reads CSAREDWGANVLTF.

With regard to this clone: The read ends 3 residues early relative to the CDR3; the germline J gene fills the gap. The chain joins TRBV19 to TRBJ2-1; 10 bases are shared with TRBD2. The germline CDR1 and CDR2 sequences are LNHDA and SQIVND (reference sequence). The V segment lost 5 bases and the J segment 8 bases; nucleotides outside the gene matches: 9. The CDR3 consists of 15 residues. CDR3 amino acids: CASSGSGGASDEQFF. CDR3 bases read: TGTGCCAGTAGTGGGAGCGGGGGGGCCTCGGATGAG.

On this clone: The CDR3 end is not reached by the read, which stops 3 residues before it; the germline J gene fills it in. This chain connects TRBV19 to TRBJ2-2, with D tentatively TRBD1 (5 bases). V was cut by 9 bases and J by 4 bases, with 12 bases left in between. Germline CDR1 reads LNHDA; CDR2 reads SQIVND (reference sequence). This CDR3 comprises 13 residues. The sequenced part of the CDR3 DNA is TGTGCCAGCCAAAGGGGCAGCACCGGGGAG. Protein product: CASQRGSTGE. The complete CDR3 protein is CASQRGSTGELFF.

As regards this clone: The sequence runs out 3 residues before the end of the CDR3; the remainder is reconstructed from the germline J gene. The chain couples TRBV7-2 to TRBJ2-1, with D perhaps matching TRBD1 or TRBD2 (5 bases each). The CDR3 consists of 13 residues. Germline values: CDR1 SGHTA, CDR2 FQGNSA. The ends were cut back, 1 base at V and 9 bases at J, with 10 bases in the middle. CDR3 DNA, as far as it was read: TGTGCCAGCAGCTTAGGAGGGGAGCTTGAG. Protein: CASSLGGELE. The whole CDR3 sequence is CASSLGGELEQFF.

As to this clone: The read terminates 3 residues ahead of where the CDR3 ends, so the germline J gene completes it. The V call is TRBV19, the J call TRBJ2-7, with TRBD2 matching 8 bases. The CDR3 consists of 15 residues. The V and J ends lost 4 bases and 2 bases, in that order; junction bases with no gene match: 7. Germline V gene data show CDR1 as LNHDA and CDR2 as SQIVND (reference sequence). CDR3 sequence: CASSRIAGQPYEQYF. Partial CDR3 DNA: TGTGCCAGTAGTAGGATAGCGGGGCAACCCTACGAG.

Note on this clone: The read ends 3 residues shy of where the CDR3 ends; the end is completed using the germline J gene. V usage is TRBV30 and J usage is TRBJ2-5; D is perhaps TRBD2 (6 bases). From germline, CDR1 is GTSNPN and CDR2 SVGIG (reference sequence). This CDR3 contains 17 residues. The V gene lost 6 bases and the J gene lost 5 bases, with 28 bases spanning the gap. The part of the CDR3 DNA that was read is TGTGCCTGCATCACCGATTCAAGGTGGCGGGGTGGGGAGACC. Translation: CACITDSRWRGGET. In full, the CDR3 is CACITDSRWRGGETQYF.

For this clone: Relative to the germline gene, one junction end is altered; a read error may explain this. The sequence runs out 3 residues before the end of the CDR3; the remainder is reconstructed from the germline J gene. V is TRBV20-1 and J is TRBJ2-7, with D perhaps TRBD1 (7 bases). The CDR3 length is 13 residues. Germline CDR1 reads DFQATT; CDR2 reads SNEGSKA (reference sequence). CDR3 bases read: TGCAGTACTAGGGGGCAGGGAGGCTACGAG. It is translated as CSTRGQGGYE. The whole CDR3 region reads CSTRGQGGYEQYF.